The entry below gives a single T cell receptor (beta chain) sequence along with its context. Its antigen is still unknown. At one boundary the junction diverges from the germline segment, which might be a read error. The sample belongs to a study of CD8+CD57+ T cells in acquired aplastic anemia. Study-level findings and limits: Shared by patients and controls, nearly 30 CD8+ CDR3s were abundant in patients.

Profiling of TCR beta VDJ combinations and CDR3 sequences used genomic DNA as template. TCRdb re-derived calls from the reads in MiXCR, one entry per CDR3 protein. The table has 65,000 to 85,000 distinct CDR3 sequences, approximately 54% seen once. Germline-derived CDR1 and CDR2 are KGHDR and SFDVKD. The CDR3 extends over 16 amino acids. The V and J genes are TRBV24-1 and TRBJ2-6; no firm D call. Sample: sorted CD4+, CD8+, or CD8+CD57+ T cells (not recorded which) from PBMCs. The receptor comes from a human donor in good health, serving as a control. DNA for the CDR3: TGTGCCACCGGTGACCGACGGTCTCTGGGGGCCAACGTCCTGACTTTC. As protein: CATGDRRSLGANVLTF.